The subject of this entry is one T cell receptor beta chain. Its antigen is unidentified. Isolating PBMCs gave at least 6 million of these cells per sample. This entry comes from a study of blood T cells in healthy people across ages. The study, taken as a whole, reports: While age rose, TCR beta diversity per million T cells dropped in a roughly linear way.

For the second PCR, which ran for about 6 to 12 cycles, a sample-barcoded 5' primer and a J-beta primer mix were used. Using its own MiXCR run on the 5' RACE reads, TCRdb lists one record per CDR3 protein. This sample carries around 800,000 distinct CDR3 sequences, around two thirds of them seen once, and the ten largest clones take 28%. The V and J ends lost 7 bases and 0 bases respectively, with 9 bases between them. Germline V lookup: CDR1 SGHAT, CDR2 FQNNGV. The CDR3 has 14 residues. The sample consisted of blood. The receptor was isolated from a man aged 25-40 years in good health. The V gene is TRBV11-2, the J gene TRBJ2-2; D gene ambiguous. CDR3 region: CASIPQTNTGELFF. The CDR3 nucleotides are TGTGCCAGCATCCCTCAAACGAACACCGGGGAGCTGTTTTTT.